This T cell receptor beta chain appears in the sequencing data of a study of control samples from healthy donors and cancer patients. This clone was seen more than once but under ten times. With 3 bases clipped from V and 5 bases from J, the junction kept 18 bases outside the gene matches. The CDR3 runs 18 residues. CDR1 is LGHNA and CDR2 is YNFKEQ in the germline V gene. Here immunoSEQ multiplex PCR was the method, and the copy in TCRdb shows in-frame clones only, minus some. The sample lists about 150,000 clones; more than 85% were seen once. Sequencing input: blood. The rearrangement uses TRBV4-2 and TRBJ1-1, with TRBD1 matching over 7 bases. The sequence was obtained from a man aged 50-60 years in good health. The CDR3 reads CASSQGDRGTLYGTEAFF. The CDR3 DNA reads as TGTGCCAGCAGCCAGGGGGACAGAGGGACGTTATATGGGACTGAAGCTTTCTTT.